The present TCR beta chain was sequenced within a study of T cells in Graves' hyperthyroidism and ophthalmopathy. The CDR3 extends over 17 amino acids. With 5 bases removed from V and 6 bases from J, the gap between germline ends came to 23 bases. Germline-derived CDR1 and CDR2 are MNHEY and SMNVEV (reference sequence). RNA transcripts served as the template for amplifying TCR beta CDR3 regions. With the HTBI primer set, the TCR CDR3 went through a first round of RT-PCR. In TCRdb, the multiplex PCR reads were re-called with MiXCR into one record per CDR3 protein. The table includes more than 300,000 distinct CDR3 sequences, about 18% detected once. This clonotype was seen at least ten times. Its antigen is unidentified. Newly diagnosed hyperthyroidism, duration under 2 months, in patients aged 18 to 65. This blood was taken when hyperthyroidism was first diagnosed, before any ophthalmopathy symptoms existed.

Study-level results: For ophthalmopathy, model prediction preceded onset by a median about 6.4 months.

Source material: blood. This TCR derives from a woman aged 30 to 39 with Graves' hyperthyroidism that later progressed to Graves' ophthalmopathy. V gene TRBV27 combines with J gene TRBJ2-1; no reliable D call. The DNA for the CDR3 is TGTGCCAGCAGTCCAACCCTGACTGACGATTACCCCAATGAGCAGTTCTTC. Its protein product is CASSPTLTDDYPNEQFF.